A selection of T cell receptor beta chains follows, all from one sample in a study of blood T cell repertoires in COVID-19. Only in-frame clones appear in the TCRdb table, and some are missing; sequencing was by immunoSEQ multiplex PCR. The sample yields approximately 230,000 clones, 80% to 90% seen once. The sample comprised peripheral blood. Receptors were obtained from a man under 40 who had recovered from COVID-19. CDR3s include the opening cysteine and the closing phenylalanine or tryptophan. A D gene is named only where the DNA matches it firmly. Clone size, where shown, is once, few, many, or a class for clones that have expanded.

>TRBV3-1/TRBV3-2|NA|NA|TRBJ1-6
TGTGCCAGTTCACCCAGGACTGCAACGCTCTCTTATAATTCACCCCTCCACTTT
CASSPRTATLSYNSPLHF
>TRBV10-3|NA|NA|TRBJ1-5
TGTGCCATCAGTGAGTCGTATGGGGGCCCTAGCAATCAGCCCCAGCATTTT
CAISESYGGPSNQPQHF
>TRBV27|NA|NA|TRBJ2-2
TGTGCCAGCACCCCGGGAGGGGGCCTCGTTAACACCGGGGAGCTGTTTTTT
CASTPGGGLVNTGELFF
>TRBV4-1|NA|NA|TRBJ2-7
TGCGCCAGCAAGAGGATTCCGTCGGAATACGAGCAGTACTTC
CASKRIPSEYEQYF
>TRBV7-2|NA|once|TRBJ1-5
TGTGCCAGCAGCCCAGAGGGTCCGGGTTATCAGCCCCAGCATTTT
CASSPEGPGYQPQHF
>TRBV6-6|TRBD1|NA|TRBJ2-7
TGTGCCAGCAGTCGGGACAGGCTCCACGAGCAGTACTTC
CASSRDRLHEQYF
>TRBV25-1|NA|NA|TRBJ1-2
TGTGCCAGCTCCTACGGAGACAGCTATGGCTACACCTTC
CASSYGDSYGYTF
>TRBV4-1|TRBD2|once|TRBJ2-2
TGCGCCAGCAGCTTTAAGCGGGGGGATTTAACCGGGGAGCTGTTTTTT
CASSFKRGDLTGELFF
>TRBV4-2|TRBD2|NA|TRBJ2-7
TGTGCCAGCAGCCCAGATCGACTAGCGGAAGAGCAGTACTTC
CASSPDRLAEEQYF
>TRBV5-4|NA|NA|TRBJ2-1
TGTGCCAGCAGCCAGACCACAGGGACCAATGAGCAGTTCTTC
CASSQTTGTNEQFF
>TRBV3-1/TRBV3-2|NA|NA|TRBJ1-1
TGTGCCAGCAGCCAAGGACAAAGGAGGGGCGAGTTCTTCGTGTGGACTGAAGCTTTCTTT
CASSQGQRRGEFFVWTEAFF
>TRBV3-1/TRBV3-2|TRBD2|NA|TRBJ2-7
TGTGCCAGCAGCCAAGACTCGTTCTGGCGGGGGGCCTATTCTGGTGAGCAGTACTTC
CASSQDSFWRGAYSGEQYF
>TRBV7-2|NA|NA|TRBJ1-1
TGTGCCAGCAGCACACAGGAGAACACTGAAGCTTTCTTT
CASSTQENTEAFF
>TRBV19|NA|NA|TRBJ1-2
TGTGCCAGTAGTATTGGAGGTAATGGCTACACCTTC
CASSIGGNGYTF
>TRBV27|TRBD2|NA|TRBJ2-5
TGTGCCAGCAGTTTATCGGGTCCGGGGGGACCCGGGACCCAGTACTTC
CASSLSGPGGPGTQYF
>TRBV25-1|NA|NA|TRBJ1-5
TGTGCCAGCAGTGGCCCCGGGACACCCATTGAACCCCAGCATTTT
CASSGPGTPIEPQHF
>TRBV6-2/TRBV6-3|NA|NA|TRBJ1-1
TGTGCCAGCAGTTACTTGAGAACAGCCACTGAAGCTTTCTTT
CASSYLRTATEAFF
>TRBV11-2|NA|NA|TRBJ2-7
TGTGCCAGCAGCGCATGGGCGGGGAACTACGAGCAGTACTTC
CASSAWAGNYEQYF
>TRBV4-2|TRBD1|NA|TRBJ2-5
TGTGCCAGCAGCCAAGAAAAATACGGGACAGGGCAAGAGACCCAGTACTTC
CASSQEKYGTGQETQYF
>TRBV5-1|TRBD1|NA|TRBJ1-2
TGCGCCAGCAGCTTAGAGGGACAGGGGTATTATGGCTACACCTTC
CASSLEGQGYYGYTF
>TRBV10-3|NA|NA|TRBJ1-3
TGTGCCATCAGTGAGGACAGCTTAAACACCATATATTTT
CAISEDSLNTIYF
>TRBV3-1/TRBV3-2|TRBD1|NA|TRBJ1-1
TGTGCCAGCAGCCAAGAGGACAGGGCGGAGTCCGCTTTCTTT
CASSQEDRAESAFF
>TRBV7-8|NA|NA|TRBJ1-1
TGTGCCAGCAGCTACGCTGGCGGGTCTGGTAATGAAGCTTTCTTT
CASSYAGGSGNEAFF
>TRBV3-1/TRBV3-2|NA|NA|TRBJ1-6
TGTGCCAGCGGGACAAACAGGGTAACGGGTTCACCCCTCCACTTT
CASGTNRVTGSPLHF
>TRBV11-2|NA|NA|TRBJ2-1
TGTGCCAGCAGCTTGACTAGATTTGGTAGGGGCTCCTACAATGAGCAGTTCTTC
CASSLTRFGRGSYNEQFF
>TRBV5-6|NA|NA|TRBJ1-2
TGTGCCAGCAGCTTTCGGGCAGGGATGAACTATGGCTACACCTTC
CASSFRAGMNYGYTF
>TRBV11-2|NA|NA|TRBJ1-2
TGTGCCAGCAGCTTTCTTCAGGGTGACTATGGCTACACCTTC
CASSFLQGDYGYTF
>TRBV5-1|NA|NA|TRBJ1-1
TGCGCCAGCAGCTCCGGACAACCGAACACTGAAGCTTTCTTT
CASSSGQPNTEAFF
>TRBV18|TRBD1|NA|TRBJ2-3
TGTGCCAGCTCGCCGACAGGGGTAAGGACAGATACGCAGTATTTT
CASSPTGVRTDTQYF
>TRBV6-5|NA|NA|TRBJ1-1
TGTGCCAGCACATCGTCCGGGTCTGGCACTGAAGCTTTCTTT
CASTSSGSGTEAFF
>TRBV6-2/TRBV6-3|NA|once|TRBJ2-5
TGTGCCAGCAGTTACTTCGGGGGACGAGAGACCCAGTACTTC
CASSYFGGRETQYF
>TRBV9|NA|NA|TRBJ1-1
TGTGCCAGCAGCGAAACAGGGAACACTGAAGCTTTCTTT
CASSETGNTEAFF
>TRBV19|TRBD2|NA|TRBJ2-3
TGTGCCAGTAGTATCGCGGGGGGGGCCGCGGATACGCAGTATTTT
CASSIAGGAADTQYF
>TRBV5-8|TRBD2|NA|TRBJ2-3
TGTGCCAGCAGCTTGGGGGCGGGGGGAATGGCAGATACGCAGTATTTT
CASSLGAGGMADTQYF
>TRBV5-1|NA|NA|TRBJ1-2
TGCGCCAGCATCCCCGGTCCAGGGGACTATGGCTACACCTTC
CASIPGPGDYGYTF
>TRBV6-5|TRBD1|few|TRBJ2-5
TGTGCCAGCAAACTTCCGGGACAGGGTCGAGAGACCCAGTACTTC
CASKLPGQGRETQYF
>TRBV30|TRBD1|NA|TRBJ1-1
TGTGCCTGGAGGAGGGGGCAAGCTGAAGCTTTCTTT
CAWRRGQAEAFF
>TRBV2|TRBD2|NA|TRBJ2-3
TGTGCCAGCAGTGATGGTCTAGCGGGGGGGCCGAATACGCAGTATTTT
CASSDGLAGGPNTQYF
>TRBV11-3|NA|NA|TRBJ2-1
TGTGCCAGCAGCTTAGATTCTACAGGGACACAGTTCTTC
CASSLDSTGTQFF
>TRBV4-1|NA|NA|TRBJ2-1
TGCGCCAGCAGCCAACTAGGGAGCTCCTACAATGAGCAGTTCTTC
CASSQLGSSYNEQFF
>TRBV12-3/TRBV12-4|NA|NA|TRBJ1-1
TGTGCCAGCAGTTTAGCCTTAGCCACTGAAGCTTTCTTT
CASSLALATEAFF
>TRBV19|TRBD1|NA|TRBJ2-7
TGTGCCAGTATTGGGACAGGGGGTGGCTACGAGCAGTACTTC
CASIGTGGGYEQYF
>TRBV10-3|TRBD1|NA|TRBJ2-5
TGTGCCATCAGCTTCGACAGGGTGGGACAAGAGACCCAGTACTTC
CAISFDRVGQETQYF
>TRBV19|TRBD1|NA|TRBJ2-7
TGTGCCAGTGCGACGAGGGACAGATACGAGCAGTACTTC
CASATRDRYEQYF
>TRBV4-3|NA|NA|TRBJ2-7
TGCGCCAGCAGCCAACACAGGATGAACTACGAGCAGTACTTC
CASSQHRMNYEQYF
>TRBV9|NA|NA|TRBJ1-6
TGTGCCAGCAGCGCGGTACAGGGACAAATAACGGTTTCACCCCTCCACTTT
CASSAVQGQITVSPLHF
>TRBV6-5|NA|NA|TRBJ2-3
TGTGCCAGCAGTTACTCGGCAGTGCGCACAGATACGCAGTATTTT
CASSYSAVRTDTQYF
>TRBV4-1|TRBD2|once|TRBJ2-1
TGCGCCAGCAGCCAGAGCGGGGGGCCCGACAATGAGCAGTTCTTC
CASSQSGGPDNEQFF
>TRBV7-6|NA|NA|TRBJ2-3
TGTGCCAGCAGCCCCCAGTCGGGATCCTCCACAGATACGCAGTATTTT
CASSPQSGSSTDTQYF
>TRBV7-6|TRBD2|NA|TRBJ2-1
TGTGCCAGCAGCTCGACCGGGACTAGTATCTACAATGAGCAGTTCTTC
CASSSTGTSIYNEQFF
>TRBV7-8|TRBD1|NA|TRBJ2-1
TGTGCCAGCAGCCCGCGGCGGGACAGGTTCTACAATGAGCAGTTCTTC
CASSPRRDRFYNEQFF
>TRBV7-9|NA|NA|TRBJ2-3
TGTGCCAGCAGCTTAAAGAACTTAGCGACAGATACGCAGTATTTT
CASSLKNLATDTQYF
>TRBV2|TRBD2|NA|TRBJ2-3
TGTGCCAGCACAAGGACTAGCGGGGCGGATACGCAGTATTTT
CASTRTSGADTQYF
>TRBV6-6|TRBD2|NA|TRBJ2-5
TGTGCCAGCAGTTTCGGGGGACTAGCGGGCCAAGAGACCCAGTACTTC
CASSFGGLAGQETQYF
>TRBV18|NA|NA|TRBJ1-5
TGTGCCAGCTCAGCGGGGAACGATAATCAGCCCCAGCATTTT
CASSAGNDNQPQHF
>TRBV14|NA|NA|TRBJ2-7
TGTGCCAGCAGCCAAGCTTTTGCAGGGCCCTTCTCCTACGAGCAGTACTTC
CASSQAFAGPFSYEQYF
>TRBV19|NA|NA|TRBJ1-1
TGTGCCAGTAGGGTAGGGGGGGAAAGGGGCACCGTGGAAGCTTTCTTT
CASRVGGERGTVEAFF
>TRBV24-1|TRBD1|NA|TRBJ2-3
TGTGCCACCAGTGTTCGGACAGGGGGCACAGATACGCAGTATTTT
CATSVRTGGTDTQYF
>TRBV5-1|TRBD1|NA|TRBJ1-3
TGCGCCAGCAGCTCCACCCCGGACAGGGGAGGAAACACCATATATTTT
CASSSTPDRGGNTIYF
>TRBV7-9|NA|NA|TRBJ2-7
TGTGCCAGCAGCTTAGGTACAGGGCCCTACGAGCAGTACTTC
CASSLGTGPYEQYF